These 8 T cell receptor beta chains originate from one sample sequenced in a study of OX40 agonist ivuxolimab in advanced cancers. Clones were sequenced by immunoSEQ multiplex PCR, and TCRdb holds only the in-frame ones, with some missing. Of over 45,000 clones in the sample, about 89% are singletons; the top ten hold about 28%. The sequencing here drew on CD4+ or CD8+ T cells sorted from blood, taken in a trial of the OX40 agonist ivuxolimab. These receptor sequences come from an adult with an advanced solid tumor such as melanoma, head and neck, liver or kidney cancer.

Turning to this clone: Other DNA sequences from this sample encode an identical CDR3 as well. The rearrangement links TRBV28 to TRBJ2-7; a weak D match, TRBD1 (5 bases). From germline, CDR1 is MDHEN and CDR2 SYDVKM. Trimming stripped 5 bases from V and 5 bases from J, with 19 bases between. The CDR3 has 15 amino acids. CDR3 amino acids: CASSLDSVSSHEQYF. The DNA of the CDR3 is TGTGCCAGCAGTCTCGACAGCGTGAGTTCGCACGAGCAGTACTTC.

Regarding this clone: This same CDR3 is encoded by further DNA sequences in the sample. The V call is TRBV5-6, the J call TRBJ2-1; no firm D call. The CDR3 is 12 amino acids. The V gene lost 0 bases and the J gene lost 8 bases, with 6 bases spanning the gap. Germline loops: CDR1 SGHDT, CDR2 YYEEEE. The CDR3 nucleotides read TGTGCCAGCAGCTTGGTTCGTCATGAGCAGTTCTTC. This sequence encodes CASSLVRHEQFF.

The chain employs TRBV19 and TRBJ1-6, with TRBD1 identical over 9 bases. After removal of 1 base from V and 10 bases from J, the junction contained 11 bases not matched to a gene. The length of the CDR3 is 17 residues. Per germline, CDR1 LNHDA and CDR2 SQIVND (reference sequence). The CDR3 region is CASSIVPTGQGKSPLHF. The DNA for the CDR3 is TGTGCCAGTAGTATAGTTCCAACGGGACAGGGCAAATCACCCCTCCACTTT.

The chain combines TRBV7-8 with TRBJ1-4; no definite D call. CDR1 is SGHVS and CDR2 is FQNEAQ in the germline V gene. V was cut by 4 bases and J by 12 bases, with 24 bases left in between. The CDR3 runs to 16 residues. The DNA of the CDR3 is TGTGCCAGCAGCTCAACGCCCGGGATACTACTAGAGGAACTGTTTTTT. Encoded protein: CASSSTPGILLEELFF.

In this sample, this clone turned up once. The V call is TRBV11-2, the J call TRBJ2-7, with a weak D call TRBD2 (7 bases). CDR3 length: 16 residues. Germline CDR1 reads SGHAT; CDR2 reads FQNNGV. V was pared by 6 bases and J by 0 bases, with 18 bases between. In DNA, the CDR3 is TGTGCCAGCAGTAACTCTTGGGGGGGCCTCTCCTACGAGCAGTACTTC. Translating gives CASSNSWGGLSYEQYF.

This chain connects TRBV9 to TRBJ2-1; 10 nucleotides line up with TRBD2. Germline V gene lookup returns CDR1 SGDLS and CDR2 YYNGEE. CDR3 length: 17 amino acids. V lost 4 bases to trimming and J lost 9 bases; unmatched junction nucleotides: 16. CDR3 sequence: CASSPHSAGGPYGEQFF. In nucleotides, the CDR3 is TGTGCCAGCAGCCCTCACTCAGCGGGGGGGCCGTACGGTGAGCAGTTCTTC. The full variable domain, its missing parts supplied by reference TRBV9 and TRBJ2-1, is DSGVTQTPKHLITATGQRVTLRCSPRSGDLSVYWYQQSLDQGLQFLIQYYNGEERAKGNILERFSAQQFPDLHSELNLSSLELGDSALYFCASSPHSAGGPYGEQFFGPGTRLTVL.

V gene TRBV9 combines with J gene TRBJ2-3; D gene ambiguous. CDR3 length: 16 residues. Trimming cost V 0 bases and J 0 bases, with 11 bases left between them. In germline, CDR1 is SGDLS, CDR2 YYNGEE. As DNA, the CDR3 is TGTGCCAGCAGCGTAGCTACAAGTACTAGCACAGATACGCAGTATTTT. Amino acid sequence: CASSVATSTSTDTQYF. The variable domain in full, completed from reference TRBV9 and TRBJ2-3, reads DSGVTQTPKHLITATGQRVTLRCSPRSGDLSVYWYQQSLDQGLQFLIQYYNGEERAKGNILERFSAQQFPDLHSELNLSSLELGDSALYFCASSVATSTSTDTQYFGPGTRLTVL.

This clone appeared once. This chain links TRBV7-2 with TRBJ2-7; D may be TRBD1 (7 bases). Deletions cut 1 base from V and 3 bases from J, with 13 bases between. The germline CDR1 and CDR2 sequences are SGHTA and FQGNSA. The CDR3 extends over 15 amino acids. Written as DNA, the CDR3 is TGTGCCAGCAGCTTAGACCCAGGGGGACTCTACGAGCAGTACTTC. Translation gives CASSLDPGGLYEQYF. Looking up the rest from reference TRBV7-2 and TRBJ2-7 gives the full variable domain: GAGVSQSPSNKVTEKGKDVELRCDPISGHTALYWYRQSLGQGLEFLIYFQGNSAPDKSGLPSDRFSAERTGGSVSTLTIQRTQQEDSAVYLCASSLDPGGLYEQYFGPGTRLTVT.